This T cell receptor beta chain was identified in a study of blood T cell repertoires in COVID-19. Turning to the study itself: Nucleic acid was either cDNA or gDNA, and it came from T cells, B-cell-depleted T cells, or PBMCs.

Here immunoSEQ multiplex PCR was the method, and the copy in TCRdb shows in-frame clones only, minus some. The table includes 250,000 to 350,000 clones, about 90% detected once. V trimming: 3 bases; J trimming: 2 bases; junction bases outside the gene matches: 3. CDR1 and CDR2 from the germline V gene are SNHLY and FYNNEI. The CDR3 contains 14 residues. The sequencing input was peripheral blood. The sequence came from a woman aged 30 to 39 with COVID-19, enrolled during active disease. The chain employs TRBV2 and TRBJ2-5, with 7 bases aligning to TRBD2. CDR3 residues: CASSESSGQETQYF. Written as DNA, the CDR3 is TGTGCCAGCAGTGAGTCTAGCGGACAAGAGACCCAGTACTTC.